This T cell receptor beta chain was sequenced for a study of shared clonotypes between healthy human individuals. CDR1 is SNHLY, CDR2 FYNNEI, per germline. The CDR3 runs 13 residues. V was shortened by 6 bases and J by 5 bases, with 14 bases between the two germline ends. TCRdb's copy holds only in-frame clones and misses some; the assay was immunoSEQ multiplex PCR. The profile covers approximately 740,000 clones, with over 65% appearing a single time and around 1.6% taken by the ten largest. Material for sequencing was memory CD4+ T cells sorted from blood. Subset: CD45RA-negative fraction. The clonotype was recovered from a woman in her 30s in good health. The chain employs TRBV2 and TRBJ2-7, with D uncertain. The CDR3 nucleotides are TGTGCCAGCAGGAATAGAAAAGATAACGAGCAGTACTTC. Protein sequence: CASRNRKDNEQYF.